These 12 T cell receptor beta chains were sequenced from one sample in a study of shared clonotypes between healthy human individuals. This table comes from immunoSEQ multiplex PCR, and its TCRdb copy is limited to in-frame clones, with some not included. Of approximately 1.9 million clones in the sample, around 95% are singletons; the top ten hold more than 1.5%. CD45RO negativity and positive selection for CCR7 defined naive CD8 cells, a population that excluded terminally differentiated effector memory CD45RA+ cells. Material: naive CD8+ T cells from PBMCs. The receptor source for this set is a young man in good health. Some clones in this sample may be carry-over from other donors' samples.

The rearrangement uses TRBV7-9 and TRBJ2-1; 10 nucleotides align to TRBD2. Trimming removed 1 base from V and 7 bases from J; junction bases left unmatched: 4. The CDR3 contains 15 residues. CDR1 and CDR2 (germline): SEHNR, FQNEAQ (reference sequence). This CDR3 is CASSLGSGRVNEQFF. The CDR3 DNA reads TGTGCCAGCAGCTTAGGGAGCGGGAGGGTGAATGAGCAGTTCTTC.

The chain links TRBV27 to TRBJ2-1; no clear D gene. Germline V gene sequence: CDR1 MNHEY, CDR2 SMNVEV (reference sequence). This CDR3 spans 12 amino acids. Trimming removed 4 bases at V and 8 bases at J, with 9 bases between. For the CDR3, the DNA is TGTGCCAGCAGTTATTCCCCCTATGAGCAGTTCTTC. This encodes CASSYSPYEQFF.

This clone was counted only a few times. This specimen includes other DNA sequences encoding the same CDR3. The chain is built from TRBV28 and TRBJ1-1, with a weak D call TRBD1 (6 bases). Germline CDR1 and CDR2: MDHEN and SYDVKM. The CDR3 is 11 residues long. V was cut by 6 bases and J by 4 bases, with 6 bases left in between. CDR3 DNA sequence: TGTGCCAGCAGCAGGGGCACTGAAGCTTTCTTT. Protein product: CASSRGTEAFF.

This sequence joins TRBV4-1 and TRBJ2-5, with a weak D call TRBD1 (5 bases). Deletions cut 3 bases from V and 4 bases from J, with 15 bases between. The CDR3 spans 15 residues. Germline V gene sequence: CDR1 MGHRA, CDR2 YSYEKL. The CDR3 is CASSHRAGFLETQYF. CDR3 coding DNA: TGCGCCAGCAGCCATAGAGCAGGGTTTTTAGAGACCCAGTACTTC.

The J gene is TRBJ2-3, the V gene TRBV28, with 9 bases aligning to TRBD1. Germline V gives CDR1 MDHEN, CDR2 SYDVKM. This CDR3 contains 13 residues. The V segment lost 4 bases and the J segment 6 bases; nucleotides outside the gene matches: 2. The CDR3 DNA reads as TGTGCCAGCAGTTACGACAGGGGGGATACGCAGTATTTT. This codes for CASSYDRGDTQYF.

This clone was seen a few times. CDR3 sequence (DNA): TGTGCCAGCAGTTACGCGGCCGCAGGGCCCCAGCATTTT. Its protein product is CASSYAAAGPQHF. This rearrangement joins TRBV6-6 to TRBJ1-5; no definite D call. This CDR3 has 13 amino acids. The germline V gene encodes CDR1 MNHNY and CDR2 SVGAGI (reference sequence). V gave up 2 bases and J gave up 9 bases, with 11 bases separating them.

The chain employs TRBV28 and TRBJ1-1; D gene unclear. Germline V gene sequence: CDR1 MDHEN, CDR2 SYDVKM. The CDR3 is made up of 14 amino acids. V dropped 7 bases and J dropped 0 bases, with 12 bases sitting between them. CDR3 sequence: CASKGRWVNTEAFF. The CDR3 DNA reads TGTGCCAGCAAGGGCCGTTGGGTGAACACTGAAGCTTTCTTT.

The chain recombines TRBV27 with TRBJ2-7; 9 bases are a match to TRBD2. CDR1 and CDR2 (germline): MNHEY, SMNVEV (reference sequence). After removal of 0 bases from V and 3 bases from J, the junction contained 12 bases not matched to a gene. This CDR3 has 18 residues. As DNA, the CDR3 is TGTGCCAGCAGTTTATCGGTTCAGGCGGGAGGGCCCCACTACGAGCAGTACTTC. Translated: CASSLSVQAGGPHYEQYF.

The genes are TRBV27 and TRBJ2-6; D is ambiguous. Germline-derived CDR1 and CDR2 are MNHEY and SMNVEV (reference sequence). V shed 7 bases and J shed 1 base, with 11 bases lying between them. The CDR3 contains 15 residues. DNA of the CDR3: TGTGCCAGCACCGCCTTCACGTCTGGGGCCAACGTCCTGACTTTC. Translation: CASTAFTSGANVLTF.

J is TRBJ2-5 and V is TRBV7-2, with TRBD1 identical over 7 bases. The junction had 4 bases not matched to a gene; V was cut back by 1 base and J by 2 bases. Germline assignment: CDR1 SGHTA and CDR2 FQGNSA. This CDR3 comprises 15 residues. The CDR3 sequence is CASSLGGQLQETQYF. CDR3 nucleotides: TGTGCCAGCAGCTTAGGGGGACAGCTTCAAGAGACCCAGTACTTC.

The V and J genes are TRBV4-3 and TRBJ2-7, with D maybe TRBD2 (5 bases). Germline V gene sequence: CDR1 LGHNA, CDR2 YSLEER. V was cut by 0 bases and J by 2 bases, with 17 bases left in between. The CDR3 runs to 17 residues. CDR3 DNA sequence: TGCGCCAGCAGCCAAGAAGTATCGGCTAGCTGGGCCTACGAGCAGTACTTC. It is translated as CASSQEVSASWAYEQYF.

In this sample, this clone turned up once. The V and J genes are TRBV28 and TRBJ2-1; D is perhaps TRBD2 (5 bases). Germline V gene lookup returns CDR1 MDHEN and CDR2 SYDVKM. This CDR3 has 12 residues. Trimming took off 10 bases at V and 2 bases at J, with 9 bases between the two ends. This CDR3 is CATQLAYNEQFF. Here the CDR3 DNA reads TGTGCCACACAACTAGCCTACAATGAGCAGTTCTTC.